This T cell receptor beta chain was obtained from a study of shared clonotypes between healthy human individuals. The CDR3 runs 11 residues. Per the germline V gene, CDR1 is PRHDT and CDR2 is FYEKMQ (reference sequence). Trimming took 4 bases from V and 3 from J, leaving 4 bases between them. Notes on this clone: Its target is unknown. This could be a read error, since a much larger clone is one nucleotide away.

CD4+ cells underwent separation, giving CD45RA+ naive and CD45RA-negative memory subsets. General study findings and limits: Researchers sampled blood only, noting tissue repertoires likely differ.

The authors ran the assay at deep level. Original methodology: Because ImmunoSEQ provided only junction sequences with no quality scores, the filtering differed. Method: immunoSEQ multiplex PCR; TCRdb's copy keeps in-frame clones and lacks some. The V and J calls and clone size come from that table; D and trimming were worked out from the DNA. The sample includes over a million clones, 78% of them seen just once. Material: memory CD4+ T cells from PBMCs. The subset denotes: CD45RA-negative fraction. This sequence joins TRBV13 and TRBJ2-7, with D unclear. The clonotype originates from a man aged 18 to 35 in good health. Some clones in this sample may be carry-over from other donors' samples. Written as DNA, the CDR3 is TGTGCCAGCAGCTCCAACTACGAGCAGTACTTC. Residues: CASSSNYEQYF.